This record concerns one T cell receptor (beta chain) sequence. As yet, its antigen is unknown. The record originates from a study of high-grade serous ovarian cancer treatment subgroups. Study context: Each sample yielded on average roughly 8,200 unique TCR beta rearrangements from roughly 15,000 reads.

Sequencing used immunoSEQ multiplex PCR; TCRdb keeps in-frame clones, though not all of them. The sample has 4,500 to 5,000 clones, around three quarters seen once. The CDR3 extends over 14 amino acids. The trim removed 4 bases at V and 2 bases at J, leaving 1 base unmatched. Germline loops: CDR1 MNHEY, CDR2 SVGAGI. Study-level results: TCR relatedness rose with neoantigen level and trended with mutation load. These tumor repertoires lack spatial information from bulk sequencing. Only CDR3 was analyzed; CDR1 and CDR2 were not.

Tumor tissue was taken before any definitive surgery or chemotherapy was given. This chain joins TRBV6-5 and TRBJ1-3; TRBD1 matches 8 bases. This sequence originates from a human donor with high-grade serous ovarian cancer. The sequenced material came from tumor tissue. This chain's CDR3 is CASSSGGAGNTIYF. As DNA, the CDR3 is TGTGCCAGCAGTTCAGGGGGCGCTGGAAACACCATATATTTT.